The 14 T cell receptor beta chains below come from one sample, sequenced in a study of blood T cell repertoires in COVID-19. Data came from immunoSEQ multiplex PCR; TCRdb stores just in-frame clones and leaves some out. The sample lists hundreds of thousands of clones, 75% to 90% seen once, with 3.5% to 4% in the top ten. The sample taken for sequencing was peripheral blood. The receptors originated from a woman under 30 with acute or convalescent COVID-19.

The V and J genes are TRBV28 and TRBJ1-5, with D hard to call. The CDR3 is 11 residues long. Germline CDR1 is MDHEN and CDR2 is SYDVKM. The V gene lost 6 bases and the J gene lost 4 bases, with 4 bases spanning the gap. The CDR3 spells CASSKNQPQHF. The CDR3 DNA reads TGTGCCAGCAGCAAAAATCAGCCCCAGCATTTT.

The DNA for the CDR3 is TGCGCCAGCAGCCGGTCTCCGGGACTAGCGGCCCAAAGGGGAGAGACCCAGTACTTC. Protein product: CASSRSPGLAAQRGETQYF. The rearrangement uses TRBV4-1 and TRBJ2-5; 11 positions agree with TRBD2. The CDR3 sequence is 19 residues long. CDR1 and CDR2 (germline): MGHRA, YSYEKL. Trimming cost V 4 bases and J 4 bases; bases outside gene matches: 17.

The J gene is TRBJ1-1, the V gene TRBV6-6; D is ambiguous. Germline V lookup: CDR1 MNHNY, CDR2 SVGAGI (reference sequence). The V end was cut by 7 bases, the J end by 11 bases, with 20 bases between. This CDR3 has 13 residues. CDR3 DNA: TGTGCCAGCATTGGATTGGGGTTCGGGGAGGCTTTCTTT. Translation gives CASIGLGFGEAFF.

The chain links TRBV28 to TRBJ2-7; 9 bases are shared with TRBD2. CDR1 and CDR2 (germline): MDHEN, SYDVKM. After removal of 8 bases from V and 0 bases from J, the junction contained 2 bases not matched to a gene. This CDR3 has 13 residues. The CDR3 coding sequence is TGTGCCAGCGTTAGCGGGAGCTCCTACGAGCAGTACTTC. Its protein is CASVSGSSYEQYF.

The CDR3 nucleotides are TGTGCCAGTAGCCGTGGACTAGCGATATACAATGAGCAGTTCTTC. Translation gives CASSRGLAIYNEQFF. The chain combines TRBV19 with TRBJ2-1; 9 positions match TRBD2. This CDR3 region has 15 residues. CDR1 and CDR2 (germline): LNHDA, SQIVND (reference sequence). V lost 6 bases, J lost 4 bases, and 7 bases stayed unmatched.

The chain joins TRBV30 to TRBJ1-3; D perhaps matches TRBD1 (5 bases). Germline V gene lookup returns CDR1 GTSNPN and CDR2 SVGIG (reference sequence). The CDR3 loop spans 13 amino acids. V lost 4 bases and J lost 0, with 7 bases in between. The CDR3 DNA reads TGTGCCTGGACTCAGGGCTCTGGAAACACCATATATTTT. Protein sequence: CAWTQGSGNTIYF.

The V and J genes are TRBV27 and TRBJ1-1, with 7 bases identical to TRBD1. The CDR3 consists of 18 residues. From germline, CDR1 is MNHEY and CDR2 SMNVEV (reference sequence). Trimming at V came to 6 bases and at J to 0 bases, leaving 16 bases not matched to a gene. The CDR3 is CASSSAPGQQLMNTEAFF. As DNA, the CDR3 is TGTGCCAGCAGCTCTGCCCCGGGACAGCAACTTATGAACACTGAAGCTTTCTTT.

This clone was seen a single time. The gene calls are TRBV7-8 and TRBJ1-3; possibly TRBD1 for D (5 bases). This CDR3 spans 14 amino acids. Between the trimmed V and J ends, which lost 2 bases and 4 bases, there was a span of 9 bases. The germline V gene encodes CDR1 SGHVS and CDR2 FQNEAQ. The CDR3 spells CASSLRGSGNTIYF. The CDR3 nucleotides are TGTGCCAGCAGCTTAAGGGGCTCCGGAAACACCATATATTTT.

V usage is TRBV28 and J usage is TRBJ2-2; TRBD1 is a possible D gene (6 bases). The CDR3 is made up of 13 amino acids. CDR1 and CDR2 from the germline V gene are MDHEN and SYDVKM. Trimming removed 2 bases at V and 6 bases at J, with 7 bases between. The CDR3 DNA reads TGTGCCAGCAGTTTAGAGGGGGCCGGGGAGCTGTTTTTT. Its protein product is CASSLEGAGELFF. Drawing the rest from reference TRBV28 and TRBJ2-2, the complete variable domain is DVKVTQSSRYLVKRTGEKVFLECVQDMDHENMFWYRQDPGLGLRLIYFSYDVKMKEKGDIPEGYSVSREKKERFSLILESASTNQTSMYLCASSLEGAGELFFGEGSRLTVL.

The genes are TRBV19 and TRBJ2-1, with TRBD2 as a possible D gene (6 bases). Per the germline V gene, CDR1 is LNHDA and CDR2 is SQIVND (reference sequence). V was clipped by 4 bases and J by 6 bases, with 10 bases between them. This CDR3 is built from 13 residues. For the CDR3, the DNA is TGTGCCAGTAGTACGGGACTCCCCAATGAGCAGTTCTTC. Amino acid sequence: CASSTGLPNEQFF.

The chain joins TRBV28 to TRBJ1-3; weak D call: TRBD1 (6 bases). V lost 7 bases to trimming and J lost 2 bases, with 15 bases between them. Looked up from germline, CDR1 is MDHEN and CDR2 is SYDVKM. The CDR3 contains 15 residues. The chain's CDR3 is CASMTAGAAGNTIYF. The CDR3 DNA sequence: TGTGCCAGCATGACCGCGGGGGCAGCTGGAAACACCATATATTTT.

The V gene is TRBV10-3, the J gene TRBJ2-3, with 8 positions matching TRBD2. V lost 5 bases to trimming and J lost 2 bases; unmatched junction nucleotides: 6. From germline, CDR1 is ENHRY and CDR2 SYGVKD. The CDR3 is 15 residues long. CDR3 nucleotides: TGTGCCATCAGTTCAGGACTAGCTCTCACAGATACGCAGTATTTT. This gives the protein CAISSGLALTDTQYF.

The gene calls are TRBV5-1 and TRBJ1-6, with 9 bases aligning to TRBD1. The CDR3 has 15 amino acids. CDR1 is SGHRS, CDR2 YFSETQ, per germline. The J segment lost 7 bases and the V segment lost 4 bases, leaving 6 bases of the junction unmatched. Written as DNA, the CDR3 is TGCGCCAGCAGCCTGACAGGGGGTGAAAATTCACCCCTCCACTTT. Translation: CASSLTGGENSPLHF.

This chain links TRBV6-5 with TRBJ1-5; tentative D call: TRBD1 (5 bases). Between the trimmed V and J ends, which lost 7 bases and 3 bases, there was a span of 7 bases. The CDR3 is made up of 12 amino acids. Germline V CDR1 and CDR2: MNHEY, SVGAGI. Written as DNA, the CDR3 is TGTGCCAGCAATGGGGCCAATCAGCCCCAGCATTTT. This codes for CASNGANQPQHF.